This TCR beta chain stems from a study of OX40 agonist ivuxolimab in advanced cancers. Across the study: Cancers in dose escalation were hepatocellular, melanoma, renal cell and head and neck. Study-level results: No determination was made of the antigen specificity of the expanded peripheral T cells.

Autoimmune disease history or systemic immunosuppression disqualified patients. Produced via immunoSEQ multiplex PCR; TCRdb's table is partial and in-frame only. The sample yields fewer than 50,000 clones, around 90% seen once. V gave up 6 bases and J gave up 2 bases, with 13 bases separating them. The CDR3 is 14 amino acids. Germline V gene sequence: CDR1 MNHEY, CDR2 SMNVEV (reference sequence). A note on this clone: Its antigen is as yet unknown.

The receptor comes from an adult with an advanced solid tumor such as melanoma, head and neck, liver or kidney cancer. The sample here was CD4+ or CD8+ T cells sorted from blood, taken in a trial of the OX40 agonist ivuxolimab. The gene calls are TRBV27 and TRBJ1-2; D remains ambiguous. In nucleotides, the CDR3 is TGTGCCAGCAGCCCCTCCCCTTTCAACTATGGCTACACCTTC. It codes for CASSPSPFNYGYTF.